The T cell receptor (beta chain) under discussion was sequenced for a study of blood T cell repertoires in COVID-19 (dated by TCRdb to about 2020). Background on the whole study: Samples from collaborators originated in the United States, Italy and Spain and spanned both the acute and convalescent phases of COVID-19. HLA class I and class II types, where available, came from metadata supplied by the sample provider rather than from assay-based typing. A freely available public database, intended as a resource for researchers studying the immune response to SARS-CoV-2, is where the repertoires were released. Deeply sampled blood TCRbeta repertoires from subjects exposed to, actively infected with, or recovered from COVID-19 were included in the dataset. The samples were drawn from the first 160 participants of the ongoing ImmuneRACE study and from over a thousand subjects provided by 6 global collaborators. A de-identified subject ID, COVID-19 status, age in years and sex were almost always included in the sample metadata. The prospective study material was composed of cDNA or gDNA derived from T cells, B-cell-depleted T cells, or PBMCs. General findings and caveats noted by the study authors: The quantity of clinical and demographic metadata differed by source and by participant and was supplied without curation.

Via the germline V gene, CDR1 is SGHRS and CDR2 YFSETQ. Including cysteine and phenylalanine, the CDR3 has 12 amino acids. Here the CDR3 DNA is all that survives: 36 bases in frame from base 1. Cut back by 5 bases and 10 bases, the V and J ends lie 12 bases apart. The immunoSEQ Assay, a bias-controlled multiplex PCR, was used to amplify TCRbeta CDR3 regions from genomic DNA. The paper's data handling went like this. The number of nucleated cells in each sample was estimated from the amplification of reference gene primers within the assay. Sequence reads were collapsed and filtered to measure the absolute abundance of every unique TCRbeta CDR3 rearrangement. Productive Simpson clonality was computed per sample as the square root of Simpson's diversity index over productive rearrangements. TCRdb re-hosts the immuneACCESS table, in-frame sequences only. Its copies lack some clones; in the studies checked, an unresolved V gene accounts for under half of them, and the cause for the rest is not known. That table supplies the V and J calls and clone size; D and trimming were determined from the DNA. This sample holds under 300,000 clones; 86% were observed only once. 9% to 15% of the sample rests with the top ten.

Each collaborating institution followed its own protocols to collect whole blood in K2EDTA tubes. For TCRbeta analysis, collaborators shipped samples as frozen whole blood, isolated PBMCs, or DNA extracted from either of those sample types. This clone is a singleton in its sample. Its binding antigen is unknown. There are no base qualities to consult, and no much larger clone falls within one base. This clonotype was obtained from an elderly man with acute or convalescent COVID-19. This receptor chain uses TRBV5-1 and TRBJ2-2; 5 matching bases give a weak D call of TRBD1. The sample consisted of peripheral blood. In nucleotide form, the sequence is TGCGCCAGCAGACTCGAAGGGGTGGAGCTGTTTTTT. Its protein is CASRLEGVELFF.